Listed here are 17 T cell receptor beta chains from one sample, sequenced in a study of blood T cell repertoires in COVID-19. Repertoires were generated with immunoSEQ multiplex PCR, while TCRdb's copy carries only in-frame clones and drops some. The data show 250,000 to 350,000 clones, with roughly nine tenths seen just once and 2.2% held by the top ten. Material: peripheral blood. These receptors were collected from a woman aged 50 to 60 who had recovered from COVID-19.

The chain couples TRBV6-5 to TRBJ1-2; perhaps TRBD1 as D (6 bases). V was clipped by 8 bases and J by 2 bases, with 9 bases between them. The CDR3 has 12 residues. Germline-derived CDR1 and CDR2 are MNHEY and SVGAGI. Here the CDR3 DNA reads TGTGCCAGCCGTACAGGGAACTATGGCTACACCTTC. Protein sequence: CASRTGNYGYTF.

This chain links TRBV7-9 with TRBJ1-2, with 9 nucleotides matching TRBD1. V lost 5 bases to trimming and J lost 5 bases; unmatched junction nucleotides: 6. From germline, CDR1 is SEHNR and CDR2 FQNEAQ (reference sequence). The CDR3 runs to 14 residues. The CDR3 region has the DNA TGTGCCAGCAGCCAGGGGACAGGGACGTATGGCTACACCTTC. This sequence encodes CASSQGTGTYGYTF.

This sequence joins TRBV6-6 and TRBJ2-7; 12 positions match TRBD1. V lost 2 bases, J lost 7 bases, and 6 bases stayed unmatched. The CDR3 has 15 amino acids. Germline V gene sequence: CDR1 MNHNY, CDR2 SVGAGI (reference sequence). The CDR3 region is CASSYPGQGAREQYF. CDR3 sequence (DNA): TGTGCCAGCAGTTACCCGGGACAGGGGGCGCGGGAGCAGTACTTC.

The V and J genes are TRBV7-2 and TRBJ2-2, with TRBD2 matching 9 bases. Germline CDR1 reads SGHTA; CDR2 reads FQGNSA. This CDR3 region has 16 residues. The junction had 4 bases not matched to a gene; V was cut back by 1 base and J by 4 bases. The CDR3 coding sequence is TGTGCCAGCAGCTTAGAGCTAGCGGGAACCACCGGGGAGCTGTTTTTT. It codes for CASSLELAGTTGELFF. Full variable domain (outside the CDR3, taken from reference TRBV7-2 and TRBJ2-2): GAGVSQSPSNKVTEKGKDVELRCDPISGHTALYWYRQSLGQGLEFLIYFQGNSAPDKSGLPSDRFSAERTGGSVSTLTIQRTQQEDSAVYLCASSLELAGTTGELFFGEGSRLTVL.

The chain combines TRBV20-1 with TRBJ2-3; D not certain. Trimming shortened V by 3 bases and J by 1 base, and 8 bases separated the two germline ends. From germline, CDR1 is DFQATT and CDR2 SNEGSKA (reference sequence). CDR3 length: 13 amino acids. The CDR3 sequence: CSASLQGTDTQYF. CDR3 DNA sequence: TGCAGTGCTAGTTTGCAGGGCACAGATACGCAGTATTTT.

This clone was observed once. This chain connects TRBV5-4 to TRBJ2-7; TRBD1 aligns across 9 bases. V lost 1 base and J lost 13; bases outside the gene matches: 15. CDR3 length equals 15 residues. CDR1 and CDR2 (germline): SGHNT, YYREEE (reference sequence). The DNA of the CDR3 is TGTGCCAGCAGCTTGAGTTTACAGGGGGCGACGGACCCCTACTTC. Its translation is CASSLSLQGATDPYF.

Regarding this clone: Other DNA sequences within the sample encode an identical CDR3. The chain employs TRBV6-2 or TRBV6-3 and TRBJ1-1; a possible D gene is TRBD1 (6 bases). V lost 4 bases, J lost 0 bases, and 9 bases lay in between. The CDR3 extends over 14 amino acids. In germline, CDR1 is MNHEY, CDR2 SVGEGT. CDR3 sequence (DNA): TGTGCCAGCAGTTTACAGGGAATGAACACTGAAGCTTTCTTT. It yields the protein CASSLQGMNTEAFF.

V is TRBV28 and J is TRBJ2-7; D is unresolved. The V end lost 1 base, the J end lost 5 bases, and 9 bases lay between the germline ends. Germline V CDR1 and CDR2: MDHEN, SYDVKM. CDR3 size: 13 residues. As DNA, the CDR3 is TGTGCCAGCAGTTTATTATCGGTTAACGAGCAGTACTTC. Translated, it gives CASSLLSVNEQYF.

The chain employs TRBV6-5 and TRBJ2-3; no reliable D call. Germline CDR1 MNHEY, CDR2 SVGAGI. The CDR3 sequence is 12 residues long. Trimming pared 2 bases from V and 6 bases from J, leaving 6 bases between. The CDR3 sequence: CASSYPQDTQYF. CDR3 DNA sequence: TGTGCCAGCAGTTACCCGCAGGATACGCAGTATTTT.

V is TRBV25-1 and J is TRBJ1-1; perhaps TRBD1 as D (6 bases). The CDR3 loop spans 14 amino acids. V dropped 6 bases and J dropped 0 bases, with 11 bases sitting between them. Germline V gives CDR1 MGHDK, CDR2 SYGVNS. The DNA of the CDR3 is TGTGCCAGCAGACAGGGTGGGATGAACACTGAAGCTTTCTTT. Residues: CASRQGGMNTEAFF.

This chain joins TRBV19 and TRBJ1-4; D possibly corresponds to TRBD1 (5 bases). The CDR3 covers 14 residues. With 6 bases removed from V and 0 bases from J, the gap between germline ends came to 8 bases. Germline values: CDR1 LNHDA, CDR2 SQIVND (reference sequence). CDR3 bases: TGTGCCAGTAGCCCGACAGCAACTAATGAAAAACTGTTTTTT. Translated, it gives CASSPTATNEKLFF.

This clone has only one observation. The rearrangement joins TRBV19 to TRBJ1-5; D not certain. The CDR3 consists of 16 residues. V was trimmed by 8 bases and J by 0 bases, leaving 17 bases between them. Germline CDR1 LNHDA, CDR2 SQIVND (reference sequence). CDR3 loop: CASSENPPYSNQPQHF. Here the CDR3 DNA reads TGTGCCAGTTCCGAGAACCCACCCTATAGCAATCAGCCCCAGCATTTT.

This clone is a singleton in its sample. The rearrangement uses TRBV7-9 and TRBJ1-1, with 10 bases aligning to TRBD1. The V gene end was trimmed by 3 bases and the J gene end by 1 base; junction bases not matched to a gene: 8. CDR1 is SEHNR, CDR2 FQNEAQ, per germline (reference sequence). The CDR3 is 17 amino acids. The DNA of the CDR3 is TGTGCCAGCAGCTTGGGACAGGGGCCCTTGGGGAACACTGAAGCTTTCTTT. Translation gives CASSLGQGPLGNTEAFF.

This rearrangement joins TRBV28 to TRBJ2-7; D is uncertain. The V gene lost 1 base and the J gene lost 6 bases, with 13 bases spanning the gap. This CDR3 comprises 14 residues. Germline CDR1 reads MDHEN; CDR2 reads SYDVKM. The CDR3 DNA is TGTGCCAGCAGTTTATCCCCAAGCCTAACCGAGCAGTACTTC. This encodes CASSLSPSLTEQYF.

The CDR3 sequence is CASSWSSGSNEQFF. The CDR3 DNA sequence: TGTGCCAGCAGCTGGTCTAGCGGGAGCAATGAGCAGTTCTTC. V usage is TRBV5-6 and J usage is TRBJ2-1; the match to TRBD2 covers 10 bases. Germline V gene data show CDR1 as SGHDT and CDR2 as YYEEEE. The CDR3 covers 14 residues. V gave up 3 bases and J gave up 6 bases; unmatched junction bases: 3.

CDR3 DNA: TGTGCCAGCAGCATAGGGACTAGCGGTACCTACGAGCAGTACTTC. Its translation is CASSIGTSGTYEQYF. J is TRBJ2-7 and V is TRBV7-2, with 11 bases lining up with TRBD2. The trim removed 5 bases at V and 2 bases at J, leaving 5 bases unmatched. CDR3 length: 15 residues. Germline loops: CDR1 SGHTA, CDR2 FQGNSA.

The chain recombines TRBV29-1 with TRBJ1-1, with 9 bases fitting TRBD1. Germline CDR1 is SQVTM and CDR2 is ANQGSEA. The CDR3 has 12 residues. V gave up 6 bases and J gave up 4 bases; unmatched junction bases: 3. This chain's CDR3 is CSVGQGPTEAFF. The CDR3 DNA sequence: TGCAGCGTCGGACAGGGGCCCACTGAAGCTTTCTTT.